This T cell receptor beta chain was recorded in a study of blood T cell repertoires in COVID-19. Study details: Some COVID-19 samples were acute and others convalescent; all came from the United States, Italy and Spain. The analysed material was cDNA or gDNA that came from T cells, B-cell-depleted T cells, or PBMCs.

V dropped 0 bases and J dropped 6; count of bases not matched to a gene: 5. The germline CDR1 and CDR2 sequences are LNHNV and YYDKDF (reference sequence). The length of the CDR3 is 16 residues. Original handling: From reference gene primer amplification, estimates of nucleated cell counts were derived. Sequencing was performed with immunoSEQ multiplex PCR; in TCRdb, only in-frame clones are kept and a portion is missing. The V and J calls and the clone size are those of that table, but D and trimming were determined from the DNA. This sample yields 80,000 to 100,000 clones, of which under 90% are seen a single time; 15% to 20% belongs to the top ten.

The chain uses TRBV15 and TRBJ2-3; 11 positions agree with TRBD2. This receptor was taken from a human donor in a cohort sampled during active COVID-19. Sequencing input: peripheral blood. The CDR3 sequence: CATSRDRASGRDTQYF. In DNA, the CDR3 is TGTGCCACCAGCAGAGATCGGGCTAGCGGGAGGGATACGCAGTATTTT.